Detailed here is one T cell receptor (beta chain). Its antigen is as yet unknown. The PCR contained 60 Vbeta and 13 Jbeta primers. TCRdb keeps only in-frame clones here, not all; method: immunoSEQ multiplex PCR. The sample shows about 45,000 clones, approximately 90% of them seen only once. There are 14 residues in the CDR3. V gave up 7 bases and J gave up 6 bases; unmatched junction bases: 6. Germline lookup yields CDR1 MGHDK and CDR2 SYGVNS. This record comes from a study of cytomegalovirus exposure and HLA in healthy donors. Study-wide context: The Caucasian-associated ancestry cluster held 65% to 90% of over 350 genotyped donors.

Findings of the study overall: Rarity marked most TCR sequences, yet some public TCRs occurred in many donors. The study labeled 150 to 200 TCR beta chains cytomegalovirus-associated.

The sequenced sample was PBMCs. This receptor was obtained from a woman between 40 and 50 years old in good health and CMV-seropositive. The chain couples TRBV25-1 to TRBJ2-2, with 9 positions matching TRBD1. This chain's CDR3 is CASTRTGVAGELFF. The DNA for the CDR3 is TGTGCCAGCACTAGGACAGGGGTTGCCGGGGAGCTGTTTTTT. Supplemented by reference TRBV25-1 and TRBJ2-2, the full variable domain reads EADIYQTPRYLVIGTGKKITLECSQTMGHDKMYWYQQDPGMELHLIHYSYGVNSTEKGDLSSESTVSRIRTEHFPLTLESARPSHTSQYLCASTRTGVAGELFFGEGSRLTVL.